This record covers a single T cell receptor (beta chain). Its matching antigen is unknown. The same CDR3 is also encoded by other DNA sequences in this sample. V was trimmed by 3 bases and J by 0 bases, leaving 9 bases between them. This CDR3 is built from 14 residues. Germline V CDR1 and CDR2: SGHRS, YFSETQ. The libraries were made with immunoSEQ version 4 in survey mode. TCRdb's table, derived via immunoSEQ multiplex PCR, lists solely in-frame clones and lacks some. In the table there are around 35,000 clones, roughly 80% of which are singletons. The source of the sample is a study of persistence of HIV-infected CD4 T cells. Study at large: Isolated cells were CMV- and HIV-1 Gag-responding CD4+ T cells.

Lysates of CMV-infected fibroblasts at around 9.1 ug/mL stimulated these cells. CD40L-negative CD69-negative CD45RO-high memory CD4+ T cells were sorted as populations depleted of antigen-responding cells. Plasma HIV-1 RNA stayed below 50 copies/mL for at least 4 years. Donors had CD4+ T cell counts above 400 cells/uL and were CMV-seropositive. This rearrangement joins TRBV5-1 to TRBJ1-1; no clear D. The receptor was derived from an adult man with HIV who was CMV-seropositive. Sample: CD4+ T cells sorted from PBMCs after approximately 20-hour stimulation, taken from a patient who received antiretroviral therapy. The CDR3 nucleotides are TGCGCCAGCAGCTCGGAACGGCTGAACACTGAAGCTTTCTTT. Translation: CASSSERLNTEAFF.